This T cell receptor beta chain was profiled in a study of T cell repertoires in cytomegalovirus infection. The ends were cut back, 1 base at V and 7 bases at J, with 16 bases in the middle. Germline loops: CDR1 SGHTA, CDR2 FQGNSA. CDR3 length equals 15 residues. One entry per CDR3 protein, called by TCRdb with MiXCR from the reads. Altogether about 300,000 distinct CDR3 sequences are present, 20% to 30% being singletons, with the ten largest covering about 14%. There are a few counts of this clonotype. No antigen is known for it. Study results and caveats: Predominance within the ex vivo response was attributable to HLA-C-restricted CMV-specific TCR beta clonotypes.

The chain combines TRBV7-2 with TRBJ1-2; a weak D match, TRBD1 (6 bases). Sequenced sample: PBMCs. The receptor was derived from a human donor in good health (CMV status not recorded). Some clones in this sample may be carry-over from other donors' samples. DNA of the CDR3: TGTGCCAGCAGCTTAGTGGGGGGCCCGGTGGTTGGCTACACCTTC. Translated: CASSLVGGPVVGYTF.